Reported below is one TCR beta chain. As originally analysed: The authors estimated nucleated cell counts from reference gene primer amplification. The assay was immunoSEQ multiplex PCR, and TCRdb's table has in-frame clones only and misses some. Clone size and V and J calls were adopted from that table, with D and trimming inferred from the DNA. Seen here are around 94,000 clones, more than 65% observed once, and the top ten hold around 5.8%. These data come from a study of blood T cell repertoires in COVID-19. Study in general: Samples came from the United States, Italy and Spain, spanning acute and convalescent COVID-19. The analysed material was cDNA or gDNA that came from T cells, B-cell-depleted T cells, or PBMCs.

Trimming took 3 bases from V and 7 from J, leaving 12 bases between them. The CDR3 runs to 13 residues. CDR1 is LNHDA, CDR2 SQIVND, per germline (reference sequence). The specimen was peripheral blood. The rearrangement joins TRBV19 to TRBJ1-2; no definite D call. This clonotype was obtained from a man in his 60s with acute or convalescent COVID-19. The CDR3 DNA follows: TGTGCCAGTAGTATGGTGAGGGTCGGTGGCTACACCTTC. It yields the protein CASSMVRVGGYTF.